This record concerns one T cell receptor beta chain sequence. This sample is drawn from a study of blood T cell repertoires in COVID-19. Per the authors' pipeline: Amplification with reference gene primers provided the estimates of nucleated cell counts. Using immunoSEQ multiplex PCR, the repertoire was profiled, and TCRdb retains in-frame clones only, with some absent. The DNA was the basis for D and trimming; V, J and clone size are from that table. The sample lists approximately 110,000 clones, roughly four fifths occurring once. Germline lookup yields CDR1 LNHDA and CDR2 SQIVND (reference sequence). This CDR3 region has 14 residues. The V segment lost 7 bases and the J segment 6 bases; nucleotides outside the gene matches: 7.

Sequenced sample: peripheral blood. This chain connects TRBV19 to TRBJ2-1, with 9 bases aligning to TRBD2. This TCR derives from a woman between 65 and 79 years old with acute or convalescent COVID-19. The CDR3 loop is CASNDGTSRNEQFF. The CDR3 bases are TGTGCCAGTAACGACGGGACTAGCCGCAATGAGCAGTTCTTC.